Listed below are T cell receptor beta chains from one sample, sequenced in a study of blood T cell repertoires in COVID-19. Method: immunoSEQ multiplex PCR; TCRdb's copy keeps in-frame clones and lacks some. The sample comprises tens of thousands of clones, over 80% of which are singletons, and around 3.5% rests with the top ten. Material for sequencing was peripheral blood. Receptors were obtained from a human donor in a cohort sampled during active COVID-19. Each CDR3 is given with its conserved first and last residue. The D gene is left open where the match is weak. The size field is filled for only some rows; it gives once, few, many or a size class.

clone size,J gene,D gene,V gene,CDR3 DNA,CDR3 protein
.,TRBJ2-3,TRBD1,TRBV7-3,TGTGCCAGCAGCTTTGACAGGGGCGGCACAGATACGCAGTATTTT,CASSFDRGGTDTQYF
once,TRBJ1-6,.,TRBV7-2,TGTGCCAGCAGCTTAGCGGGCAAAACACCCCTCCACTTT,CASSLAGKTPLHF
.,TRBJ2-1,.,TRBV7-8,TGTGCCAGCAGCGATAGCTATACACCTGAGCAGTTCTTC,CASSDSYTPEQFF
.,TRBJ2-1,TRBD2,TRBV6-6,TGTGCCAGCAGCTATCCTAGCGGGAATTACAATGAGCAGTTCTTC,CASSYPSGNYNEQFF
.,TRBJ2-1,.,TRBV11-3,TGTGCCAGCAGCCACCGGGGTGCGGTTGAGCAGTTCTTC,CASSHRGAVEQFF
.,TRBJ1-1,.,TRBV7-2,TGTGCCAGCAGCAGGGAGGGGTACACTGAAGCTTTCTTT,CASSREGYTEAFF
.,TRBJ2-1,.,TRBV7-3,TGTGCCAGCAGTCGGGACTCGGCGTGGGGTGAGCAGTTCTTC,CASSRDSAWGEQFF
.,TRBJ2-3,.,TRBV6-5,TGTGCCAGCAGTCACCTGACGGAGCGGACAGATACGCAGTATTTT,CASSHLTERTDTQYF
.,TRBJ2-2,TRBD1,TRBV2,TGTGCCAGCAGTGCCGACAGGGGGTCCGGGGAGCTGTTTTTT,CASSADRGSGELFF
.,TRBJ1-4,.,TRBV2,TGTGCCACTGGCCTCACAGGGTCAACTAATGAAAAACTGTTTTTT,CATGLTGSTNEKLFF
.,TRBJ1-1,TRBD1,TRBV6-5,TGTGCCAGCAGCCGAGGACAGGGCGGAAACACTGAAGCTTTCTTT,CASSRGQGGNTEAFF
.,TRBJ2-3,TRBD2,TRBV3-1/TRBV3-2,TGTGCCAGCAGATCTAGCGGGACTACCATAGGTACGCAGTATTTT,CASRSSGTTIGTQYF
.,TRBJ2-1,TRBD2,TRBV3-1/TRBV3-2,TGTGCCAGCAGCCAAGATATACGGACTAGCGGATTCTCCTACAATGAGCAGTTCTTC,CASSQDIRTSGFSYNEQFF
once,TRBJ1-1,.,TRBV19,TGTGCCAGTAGCCAGGAAGGGGGGGCGGCTGAAGCTTTCTTT,CASSQEGGAAEAFF
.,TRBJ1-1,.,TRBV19,TGTGCCAGTAGTCTCCCCGCAGGGGAGAACACTGAAGCTTTCTTT,CASSLPAGENTEAFF
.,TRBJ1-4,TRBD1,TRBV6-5,TGTGCCAGCAGTAGGGACAGGGTAGATGAAAAACTGTTTTTT,CASSRDRVDEKLFF
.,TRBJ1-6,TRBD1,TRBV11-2,TGTGCCAGCAGCGACAGGGTTACGTTTACACCCCTCCACTTT,CASSDRVTFTPLHF
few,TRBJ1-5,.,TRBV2,TGTGCCAGCAGCCCTGGGCAGTCTCAGCCCCAGCATTTT,CASSPGQSQPQHF
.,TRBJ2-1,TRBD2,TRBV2,TGTGCCAGCGGGGAGCGGGAGGACTACAATGAGCAGTTCTTC,CASGEREDYNEQFF
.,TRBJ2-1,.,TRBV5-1,TGCGCCAGCAGCTTACCACAGGGTTATGAGCAGTTCTTC,CASSLPQGYEQFF
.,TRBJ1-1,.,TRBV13,TGTGCCAGCCCCCAGGGCCGGAACACTGAAGCTTTCTTT,CASPQGRNTEAFF
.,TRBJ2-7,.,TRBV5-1,TGCGCCAGCAGCTTGGACCAGGTCTACGAGCAGTACTTC,CASSLDQVYEQYF
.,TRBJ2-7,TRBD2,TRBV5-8,TGTGCCAGCAGCTTGAACAGGCCGGCTGGGCTAGCGGTCTACGAGCAGTACTTC,CASSLNRPAGLAVYEQYF
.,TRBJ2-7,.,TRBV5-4,TGTGCCAGCAGCAGGACAGGAGGGAACTACGAGCAGTACTTC,CASSRTGGNYEQYF
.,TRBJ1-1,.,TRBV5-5,TGTGCCAGCAGCTTGACAGGTTACACTGAAGCTTTCTTT,CASSLTGYTEAFF
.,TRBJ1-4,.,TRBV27,TGTGCCAGCAGTCCAAGGATGAGGGTTGAAAAACTGTTTTTT,CASSPRMRVEKLFF
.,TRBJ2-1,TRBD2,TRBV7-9,TGTGCCAGCACCGGCGGGAGTATCTATTATGAGCAGTTCTTC,CASTGGSIYYEQFF
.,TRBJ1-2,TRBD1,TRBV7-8,TGTGCCAGCAGCACAGGGGGGGTTGGCTACACCTTC,CASSTGGVGYTF
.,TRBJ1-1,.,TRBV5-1,TGCGCCAGCAGCTTGAGCGGACAGAGTCTTGAAGCTTTCTTT,CASSLSGQSLEAFF
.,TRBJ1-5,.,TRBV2,TGTGCCAGCAAGACATTTAGCAATCAGCCCCAGCATTTT,CASKTFSNQPQHF
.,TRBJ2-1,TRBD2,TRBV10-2,TGCGCCAGCAGTGAGTCTACTAGCGGGCGCCTGGCCTCCTACAATGAGCAGTTCTTC,CASSESTSGRLASYNEQFF
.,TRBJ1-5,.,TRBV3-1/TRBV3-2,TGTGCCAGCAGCCCGGGTTGGGGGGGCAGGCAGCCCCAGCATTTT,CASSPGWGGRQPQHF
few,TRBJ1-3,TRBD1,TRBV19,TGTGCCAGTAGTAAGGGACAGGGATATGGAAACACCATATATTTT,CASSKGQGYGNTIYF
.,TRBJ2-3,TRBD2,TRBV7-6,TGTGCCAGCAGCTTCGGACTAGCGGGAGGGTCTTCTACAGATACGCAGTATTTT,CASSFGLAGGSSTDTQYF
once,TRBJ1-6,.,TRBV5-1,TGCGCCAGCAGCTTGAGTCAGAATAATTCACCCCTCCACTTT,CASSLSQNNSPLHF
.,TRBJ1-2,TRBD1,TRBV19,TGTGCCAGCAGAATAGACAGGGGCGGCTATGGCTACACCTTC,CASRIDRGGYGYTF
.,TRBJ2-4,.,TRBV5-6,TGTGCCAGCAGCCGGAGGAACATTCAGTACTTC,CASSRRNIQYF
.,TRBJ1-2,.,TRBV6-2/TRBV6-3,TGTGCCAGCAGCCCGCTCGGCTATGGCTACACCTTC,CASSPLGYGYTF
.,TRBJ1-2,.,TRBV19,TGTGCCAGTAGCCAGTATCCAGTTAACTATGGCTACACCTTC,CASSQYPVNYGYTF
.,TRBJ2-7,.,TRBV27,TGTGCCAGCAGTTTATTCAGAGCAGGGGGGTCATCTTCCGAGCAGTACTTC,CASSLFRAGGSSSEQYF
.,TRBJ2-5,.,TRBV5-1,TGCGCCAGCAGCTTGGTGGGGGAGGTGGTAGAGACCCAGTACTTC,CASSLVGEVVETQYF
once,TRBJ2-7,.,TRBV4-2,TGTGCCAGCAGCCCCGACTTGGACTCGGGGATGAAGTACTTC,CASSPDLDSGMKYF
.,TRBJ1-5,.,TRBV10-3,TGTGCCATCAGTGAGGGGGAGGGCAATCAGCCCCAGCATTTT,CAISEGEGNQPQHF
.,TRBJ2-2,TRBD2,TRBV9,TGTGCCAGCAGCCGAGGGACTAGCGGGAACACCGGGGAGCTGTTTTTT,CASSRGTSGNTGELFF
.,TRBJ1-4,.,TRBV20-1,TGCAGTGTCCCGGATGAAAAACTGTTTTTT,CSVPDEKLFF
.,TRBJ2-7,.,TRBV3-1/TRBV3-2,TGTGCCAGCAGCCGTGAGAGGGGGAGCTCCTACGAGCAGTACTTC,CASSRERGSSYEQYF
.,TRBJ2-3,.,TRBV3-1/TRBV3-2,TGTGCCAGCAGCACCGGGTATACGCAGTATTTT,CASSTGYTQYF
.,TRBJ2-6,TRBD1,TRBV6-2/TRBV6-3,TGTGCCAGCAGCCCAGGGGGCGCGGGGGCCAACGTCCTGACTTTC,CASSPGGAGANVLTF
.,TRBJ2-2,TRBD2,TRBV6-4,TGTGCCAGCAGTGAACTAGCGGGAAACACCGGGGAGCTGTTTTTT,CASSELAGNTGELFF
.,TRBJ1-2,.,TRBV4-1,TGCGCCAGCAGCCAAGAAGGACAGCGGCCTTATGGCTACACCTTC,CASSQEGQRPYGYTF
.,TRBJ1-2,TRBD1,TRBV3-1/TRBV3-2,TGTGCCAGCAGCCATACCGGGACAGCCGATCCCTACACCTTC,CASSHTGTADPYTF
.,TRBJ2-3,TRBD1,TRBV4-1,TGCGCCAGCAGCCAAGCCGGGACAGTGAGCACAGATACGCAGTATTTT,CASSQAGTVSTDTQYF
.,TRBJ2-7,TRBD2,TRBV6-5,TGTGCCAGCAGTCGCAGCGGGAGATACGAGCAGTACTTC,CASSRSGRYEQYF